This T cell receptor beta chain was observed in a study of OX40 agonist ivuxolimab in advanced cancers. General study findings and limits: Some of the nonresponding patients also showed low levels of normalized T-cell clonal expansion.

Anyone with autoimmune disease history or systemic immunosuppression was excluded. Assay: immunoSEQ multiplex PCR; the TCRdb copy retains only in-frame clones and omits some. The profile shows around 61,000 clones, 82% of them singletons. J lost 4 bases, V lost 5 bases, and 15 bases had no gene match. The CDR3 is 17 residues long. Germline CDR1 SGHRS, CDR2 YFSETQ. Of note for this clone: What it binds is not known.

Sequenced here: CD4+ or CD8+ T cells sorted from blood, sampled in a trial of the OX40 agonist ivuxolimab. This chain joins TRBV5-1 and TRBJ2-3; 8 bases match TRBD2. The sequence came from an adult with an advanced solid tumor such as melanoma, head and neck, liver or kidney cancer. CDR3 sequence: CASSSSPAGGVADTQYF. The CDR3 DNA is TGCGCCAGCAGTTCGAGCCCCGCGGGAGGCGTTGCAGATACGCAGTATTTT. Using reference TRBV5-1 and TRBJ2-3 for the parts outside the CDR3, the full variable domain is KAGVTQTPRYLIKTRGQQVTLSCSPISGHRSVSWYQQTPGQGLQFLFEYFSETQRNKGNFPGRFSGRQFSNSRSEMNVSTLELGDSALYLCASSSSPAGGVADTQYFGPGTRLTVL.